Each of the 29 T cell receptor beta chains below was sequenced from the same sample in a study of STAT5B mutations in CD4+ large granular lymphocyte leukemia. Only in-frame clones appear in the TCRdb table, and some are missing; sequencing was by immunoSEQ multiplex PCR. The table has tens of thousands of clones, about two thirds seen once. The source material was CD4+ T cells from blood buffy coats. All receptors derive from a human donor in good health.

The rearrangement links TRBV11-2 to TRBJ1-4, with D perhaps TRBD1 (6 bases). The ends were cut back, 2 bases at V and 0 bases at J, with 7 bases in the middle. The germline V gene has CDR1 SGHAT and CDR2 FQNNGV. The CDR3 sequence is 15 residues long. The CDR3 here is CASSLNRATNEKLFF. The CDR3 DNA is TGTGCCAGCAGCTTAAACAGGGCAACTAATGAAAAACTGTTTTTT. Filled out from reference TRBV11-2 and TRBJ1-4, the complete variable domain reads EAGVAQSPRYKIIEKRQSVAFWCNPISGHATLYWYQQILGQGPKLLIQFQNNGVVDDSQLPKDRFSAERLKGVDSTLKIQPAKLEDSAVYLCASSLNRATNEKLFFGSGTQLSVL.

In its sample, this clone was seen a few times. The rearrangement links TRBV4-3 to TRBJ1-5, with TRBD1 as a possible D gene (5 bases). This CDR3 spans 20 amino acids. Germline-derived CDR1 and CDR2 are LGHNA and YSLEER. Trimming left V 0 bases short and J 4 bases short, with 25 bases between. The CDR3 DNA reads TGCGCCAGCAGCCAAGATCTCGTAACAGGTGCGGGTATAGGAAATCAGCCCCAGCATTTT. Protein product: CASSQDLVTGAGIGNQPQHF.

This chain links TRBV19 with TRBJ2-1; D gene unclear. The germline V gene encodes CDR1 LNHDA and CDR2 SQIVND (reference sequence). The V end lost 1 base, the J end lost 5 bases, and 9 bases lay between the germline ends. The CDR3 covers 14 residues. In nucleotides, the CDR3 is TGTGCCAGTAGTATAGCCCTGAGAAACAATGAGCAGTTCTTC. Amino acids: CASSIALRNNEQFF.

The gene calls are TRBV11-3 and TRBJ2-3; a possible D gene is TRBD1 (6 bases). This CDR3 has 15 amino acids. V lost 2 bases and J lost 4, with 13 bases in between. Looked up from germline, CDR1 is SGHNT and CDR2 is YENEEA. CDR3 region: CASSLRGGGADTQYF. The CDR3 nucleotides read TGTGCCAGCAGCTTACGGGGTGGGGGCGCAGATACGCAGTATTTT.

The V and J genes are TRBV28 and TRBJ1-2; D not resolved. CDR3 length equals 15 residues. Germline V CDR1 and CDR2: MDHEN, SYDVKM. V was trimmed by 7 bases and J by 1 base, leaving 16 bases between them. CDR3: CASIQTGLRNYGYTF. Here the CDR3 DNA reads TGTGCCAGCATACAGACCGGGCTCCGTAACTATGGCTACACCTTC.

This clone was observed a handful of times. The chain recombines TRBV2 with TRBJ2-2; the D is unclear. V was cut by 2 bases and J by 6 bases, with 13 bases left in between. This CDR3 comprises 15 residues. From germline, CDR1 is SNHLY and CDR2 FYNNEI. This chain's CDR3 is CASSEPRALPGELFF. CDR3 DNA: TGTGCCAGCAGTGAACCCCGGGCCCTCCCCGGGGAGCTGTTTTTT.

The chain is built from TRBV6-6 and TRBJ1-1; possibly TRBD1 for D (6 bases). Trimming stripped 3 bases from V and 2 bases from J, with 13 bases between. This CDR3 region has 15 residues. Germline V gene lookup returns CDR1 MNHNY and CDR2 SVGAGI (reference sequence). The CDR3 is CASSYSGHGNTEAFF. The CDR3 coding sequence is TGTGCCAGCAGTTATTCGGGACACGGAAACACTGAAGCTTTCTTT.

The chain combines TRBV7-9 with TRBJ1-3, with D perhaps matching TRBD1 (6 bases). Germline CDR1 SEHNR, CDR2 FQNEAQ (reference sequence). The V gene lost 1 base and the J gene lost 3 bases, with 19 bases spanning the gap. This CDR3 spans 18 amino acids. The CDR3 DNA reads TGTGCCAGCAGCTTAGGGGGTCCGGGACAAAGGGGTGGAAACACCATATATTTT. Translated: CASSLGGPGQRGGNTIYF.

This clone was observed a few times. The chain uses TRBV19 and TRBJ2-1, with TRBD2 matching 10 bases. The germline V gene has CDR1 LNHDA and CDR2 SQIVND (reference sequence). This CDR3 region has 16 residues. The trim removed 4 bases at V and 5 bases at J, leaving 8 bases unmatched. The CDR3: CASSRTSGLSNNEQFF. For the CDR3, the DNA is TGTGCCAGTAGTAGGACTAGCGGACTATCTAACAATGAGCAGTTCTTC.

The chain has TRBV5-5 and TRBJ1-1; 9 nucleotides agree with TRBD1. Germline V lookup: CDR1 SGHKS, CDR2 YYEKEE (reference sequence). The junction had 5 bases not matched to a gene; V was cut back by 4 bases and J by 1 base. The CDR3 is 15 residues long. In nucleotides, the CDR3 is TGTGCCAGCAGCACAAGGGGACAGGGGAACACTGAAGCTTTCTTT. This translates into CASSTRGQGNTEAFF. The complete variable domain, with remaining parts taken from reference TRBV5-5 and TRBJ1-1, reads DAGVTQSPTHLIKTRGQQVTLRCSPISGHKSVSWYQQVLGQGPQFIFQYYEKEERGRGNFPDRFSARQFPNYSSELNVNALLLGDSALYLCASSTRGQGNTEAFFGQGTRLTVV.

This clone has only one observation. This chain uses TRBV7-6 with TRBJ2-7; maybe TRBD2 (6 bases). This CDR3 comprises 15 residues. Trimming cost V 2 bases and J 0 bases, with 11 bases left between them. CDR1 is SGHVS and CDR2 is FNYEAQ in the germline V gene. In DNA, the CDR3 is TGTGCCAGCAGCTTATCCGGACTAAACTCCTACGAGCAGTACTTC. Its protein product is CASSLSGLNSYEQYF.

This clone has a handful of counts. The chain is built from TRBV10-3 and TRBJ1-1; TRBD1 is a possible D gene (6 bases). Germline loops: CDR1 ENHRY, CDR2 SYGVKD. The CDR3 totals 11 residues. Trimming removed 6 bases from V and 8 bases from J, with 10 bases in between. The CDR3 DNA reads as TGTGCCATCAGGGACAGTTCGGAAGCTTTCTTT. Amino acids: CAIRDSSEAFF.

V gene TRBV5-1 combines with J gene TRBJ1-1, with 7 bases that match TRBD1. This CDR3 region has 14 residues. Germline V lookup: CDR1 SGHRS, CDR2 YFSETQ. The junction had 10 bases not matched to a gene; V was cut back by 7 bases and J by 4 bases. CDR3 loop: CASRAGQSLTEAFF. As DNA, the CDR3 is TGCGCCAGCCGAGCGGGACAGTCACTCACTGAAGCTTTCTTT.

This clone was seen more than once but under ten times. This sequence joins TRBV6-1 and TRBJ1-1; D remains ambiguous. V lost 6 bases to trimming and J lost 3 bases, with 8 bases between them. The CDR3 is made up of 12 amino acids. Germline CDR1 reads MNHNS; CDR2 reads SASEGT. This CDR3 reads CASSLQYTEAFF. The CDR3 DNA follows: TGTGCCAGCAGCCTTCAGTACACTGAAGCTTTCTTT.

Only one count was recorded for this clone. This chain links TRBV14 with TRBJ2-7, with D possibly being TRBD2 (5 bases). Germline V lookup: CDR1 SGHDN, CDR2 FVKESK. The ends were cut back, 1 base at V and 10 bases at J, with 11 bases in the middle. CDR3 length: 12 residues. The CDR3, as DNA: TGTGCCAGCAGCCAAGGAACCGGGATCCAGTACTTC. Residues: CASSQGTGIQYF.

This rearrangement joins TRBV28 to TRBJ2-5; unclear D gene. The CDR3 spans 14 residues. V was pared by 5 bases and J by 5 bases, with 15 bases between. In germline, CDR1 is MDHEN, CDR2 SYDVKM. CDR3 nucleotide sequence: TGTGCCAGCAGTATCGAGGCCTTACGGGAGACCCAGTACTTC. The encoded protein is CASSIEALRETQYF.

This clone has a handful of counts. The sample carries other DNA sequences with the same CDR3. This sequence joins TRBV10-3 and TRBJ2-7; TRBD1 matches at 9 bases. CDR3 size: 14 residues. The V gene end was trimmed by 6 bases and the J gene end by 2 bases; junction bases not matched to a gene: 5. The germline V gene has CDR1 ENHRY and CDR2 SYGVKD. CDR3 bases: TGTGCCATCAGAGGGACAGGGTACCCCTACGAGCAGTACTTC. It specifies CAIRGTGYPYEQYF.

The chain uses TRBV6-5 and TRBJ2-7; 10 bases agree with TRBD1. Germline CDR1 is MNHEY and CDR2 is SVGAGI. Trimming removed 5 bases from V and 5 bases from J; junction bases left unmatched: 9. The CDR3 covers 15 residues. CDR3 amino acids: CASSTPGTGAHEQYF. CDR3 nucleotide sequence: TGTGCCAGCAGTACACCCGGGACAGGGGCGCACGAGCAGTACTTC.

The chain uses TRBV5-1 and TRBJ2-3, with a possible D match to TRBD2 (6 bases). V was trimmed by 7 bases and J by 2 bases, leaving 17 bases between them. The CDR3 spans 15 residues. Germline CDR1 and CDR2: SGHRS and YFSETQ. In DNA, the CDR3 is TGCGCCAGCCGAATGGCGGGGCACCTCACAGATACGCAGTATTTT. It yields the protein CASRMAGHLTDTQYF.

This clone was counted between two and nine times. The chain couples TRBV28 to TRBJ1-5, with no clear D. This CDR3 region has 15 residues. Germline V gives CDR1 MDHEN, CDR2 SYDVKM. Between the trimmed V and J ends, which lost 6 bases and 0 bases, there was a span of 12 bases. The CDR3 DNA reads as TGTGCCAGCAGGGTAGGCTGGGATAGCAATCAGCCCCAGCATTTT. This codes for CASRVGWDSNQPQHF.

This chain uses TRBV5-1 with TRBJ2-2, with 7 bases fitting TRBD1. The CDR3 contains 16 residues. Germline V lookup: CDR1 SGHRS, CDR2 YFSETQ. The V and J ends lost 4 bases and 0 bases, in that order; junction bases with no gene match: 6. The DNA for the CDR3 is TGCGCCAGCAGCCTGACCGGGACAGCGAACACCGGGGAGCTGTTTTTT. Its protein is CASSLTGTANTGELFF.

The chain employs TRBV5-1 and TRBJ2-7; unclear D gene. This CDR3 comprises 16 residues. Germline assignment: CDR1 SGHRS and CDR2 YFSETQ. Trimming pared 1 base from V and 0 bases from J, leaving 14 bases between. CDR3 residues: CASSLFNARFSYEQYF. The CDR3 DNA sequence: TGCGCCAGCAGCTTGTTCAATGCCAGATTCTCCTACGAGCAGTACTTC.

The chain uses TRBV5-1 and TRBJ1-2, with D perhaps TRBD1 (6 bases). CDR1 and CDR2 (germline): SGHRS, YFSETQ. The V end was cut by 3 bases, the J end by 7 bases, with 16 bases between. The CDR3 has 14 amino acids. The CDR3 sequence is CASSYSGEMGGYTF. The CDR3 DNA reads TGCGCCAGCAGCTACTCAGGGGAAATGGGTGGCTACACCTTC.

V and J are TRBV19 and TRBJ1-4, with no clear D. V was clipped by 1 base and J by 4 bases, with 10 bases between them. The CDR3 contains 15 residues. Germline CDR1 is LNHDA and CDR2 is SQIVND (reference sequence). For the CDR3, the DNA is TGTGCCAGTAGTATAGGCGGAGTCGGTAATGAAAAACTGTTTTTT. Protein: CASSIGGVGNEKLFF.

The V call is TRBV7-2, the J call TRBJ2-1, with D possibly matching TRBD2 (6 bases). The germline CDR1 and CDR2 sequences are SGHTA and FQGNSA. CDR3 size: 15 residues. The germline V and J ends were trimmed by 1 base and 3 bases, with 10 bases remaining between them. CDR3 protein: CASSLVAGRYNEQFF. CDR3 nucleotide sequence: TGTGCCAGCAGCTTAGTCGCGGGGCGCTACAATGAGCAGTTCTTC. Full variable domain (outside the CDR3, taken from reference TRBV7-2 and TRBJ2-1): GAGVSQSPSNKVTEKGKDVELRCDPISGHTALYWYRQSLGQGLEFLIYFQGNSAPDKSGLPSDRFSAERTGGSVSTLTIQRTQQEDSAVYLCASSLVAGRYNEQFFGPGTRLTVL.

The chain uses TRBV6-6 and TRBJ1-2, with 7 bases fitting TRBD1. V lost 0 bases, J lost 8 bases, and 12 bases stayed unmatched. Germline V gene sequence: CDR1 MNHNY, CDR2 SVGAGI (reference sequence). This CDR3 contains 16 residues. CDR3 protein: CASSYSWTGRSGGYTF. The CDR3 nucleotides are TGTGCCAGCAGTTACTCCTGGACAGGACGGTCGGGCGGCTACACCTTC.

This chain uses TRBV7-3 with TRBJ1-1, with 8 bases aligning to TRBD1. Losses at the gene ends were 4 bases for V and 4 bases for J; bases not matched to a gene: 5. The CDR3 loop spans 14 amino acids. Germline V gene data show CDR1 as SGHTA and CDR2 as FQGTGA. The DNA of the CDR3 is TGTGCCAGCAGCTCCCAGGGGGCTGGCACTGAAGCTTTCTTT. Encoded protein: CASSSQGAGTEAFF.

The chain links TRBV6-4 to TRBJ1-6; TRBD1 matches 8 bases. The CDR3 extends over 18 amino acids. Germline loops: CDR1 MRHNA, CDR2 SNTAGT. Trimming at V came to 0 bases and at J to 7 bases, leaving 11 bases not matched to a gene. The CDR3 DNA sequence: TGTGCCAGCAGTGACTCGTTACGCCGACAGGGGCTAAATTCACCCCTCCACTTT. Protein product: CASSDSLRRQGLNSPLHF.

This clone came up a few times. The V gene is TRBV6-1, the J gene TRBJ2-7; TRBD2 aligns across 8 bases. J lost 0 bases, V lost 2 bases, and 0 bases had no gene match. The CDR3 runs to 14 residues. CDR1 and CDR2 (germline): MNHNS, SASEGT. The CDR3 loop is CASSETSGSYEQYF. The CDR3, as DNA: TGTGCCAGCAGTGAAACTAGCGGCTCCTACGAGCAGTACTTC.